The present T cell receptor beta chain was sequenced within a study of cytomegalovirus exposure and HLA in healthy donors (dated by TCRdb to 2016 to 2017). Notes on the research overall: An earlier analysis of 587 of the donors reported 276 Gb of sequence data and around 100 million unique TCR beta sequences obtained from roughly 170 million T cells. An early release covering roughly 580 HLA-typed donors comprised approximately 290 gigabases of sequencing data and approximately 80 million unique TCR sequences. Of the 300 to 450 genotyped donors, 65% to 90% fell in the genetic ancestry cluster associated with self-reported Caucasian donors. The study was designed to test whether signatures of past pathogen exposure could be identified by cataloging public T cell receptors. The T cell repertoires of 666 subjects were profiled by immunosequencing and related to cytomegalovirus serostatus. A separate validation cohort of approximately 130 different subjects was used in addition to the roughly 720-subject first cohort. High-throughput TCR immunosequencing, statistical association of individual TCRs with disease status, and machine learning were combined to predict cytomegalovirus infection status. In a later analysis, previously published TCR beta repertoires from hundreds of donors were re-analyzed and high-resolution HLA genotyping was added so that TCR occurrence patterns could be studied. Rather than using new phenotypic data, the later analysis identified candidate immune exposures from TCR beta sequences and from how often those sequences occurred across donors. To decide whether each TCR beta V gene segment behaved as functional or pseudogenic, an earlier analysis of some 580 of the donors relied on high-throughput TCR beta sequencing. Donor age, sex, ethnicity and CMV serostatus were collected together with the repertoire data. Genome-wide SNP genotypes for about three fifths of the 666 donors were used in a later genetic analysis, which treated that subset as a discovery cohort. All discovery cohort repertoires had been generated on a single sequencing platform. Both class I and class II loci were covered by HLA typing, at four-digit resolution. The number of donors typed differed by locus, with roughly 629-640 for A, B, C, DRB1 and DQB1, around 560 for DQA1, under 610 for DPA1, and over 400 for DPB1. Because of strong linkage in the cohort, a few DR-DQ haplotypes were treated as single units for association and clustering. On average, around 200,000 unique TCR beta nucleotide sequences were sequenced per donor among 398 genotyped donors of the cohort, with around 19% of those sequences being non-productive.

The cohort comprised 666 healthy bone marrow donors. At the time of sampling, every cohort member was nominally healthy, though immune exposures that went unrecorded were likely present. The donor was CMV seropositive and belonged to the group of over 250 seropositive cohort members. A peripheral blood sample was provided by each donor, and peripheral blood mononuclear cells were used for TCR beta sequencing. Genomic DNA extraction from the blood cell samples was performed with the Qiagen DNeasy Blood Extraction Kit. Measured from the cysteine to the phenylalanine, the CDR3 is 18 residues long. The kept DNA is CDR3 alone, 54 bases in frame from the first base. V and J lose 0 bases and 2 bases, and a span of 20 bases separates them. CDR1 and CDR2, per the germline V gene (reference sequence), are LNHNV and YYDKDF. Comments on this clone: No antigen is known for it. No per-base quality is available; no much larger clone lies one base away.

The method behind the library was the immunoSEQ multiplex PCR assay. For the multiplex PCR, a mixture combining 60 forward primers for TCR Vbeta segments and 13 reverse primers for TCR Jbeta segments was used. The CDR3 region of rearranged TCR beta genes was amplified from genomic DNA by a multiplex PCR assay. The Illumina HiSeq System was used to sequence the amplified TCR beta libraries as 87-base-pair reads. The paper's processing steps were these. A later analysis tallied approximately 87 million unique TCR beta chains across the approximately 670 repertoires, and 10 million to 11 million of those chains were shared by two or more donors. Raw reads were error-corrected and collapsed into unique sequences with a nearest-neighbor algorithm that merged closely related sequences to remove PCR and sequencing errors. To assign V, D and J gene segments, CDR3 sequences were aligned to IMGT reference sequences. For a sequence to be retained, a match of at least six nucleotides to both a V gene segment and a J gene segment was required. Rearrangements were called productive when the CDR3 lacked stop codons and stayed in frame with V and J; all others were non-productive. Following IMGT convention, CDR3 was defined as the stretch from the second conserved V-encoded cysteine to the conserved J-encoded phenylalanine. The earlier analysis of a few hundred of the donors excluded any sequence lacking an unambiguous match to a single V gene segment. In an earlier analysis of approximately 550 of the donors, V segments were called functional above 56.7% productive rearrangements and were called segregating when the between-donor standard deviation exceeded 5%. A statistical classification framework was built to diagnose cytomegalovirus status from the catalog of TCR beta chain sequences. In a later analysis, V and J genes were assigned by comparing TCR nucleotide sequences against IMGT/GENE-DB human TR gene sequences. In a later analysis, CDR3 sequences and most-parsimonious VDJ recombination scenarios were assigned using the TCRdist pipeline. In a later analysis, every TCR beta chain was defined by the combination of its CDR3 amino acid sequence and its V-gene family, and reads without a unique V-gene family were dropped. A later analysis removed several hundred highly shared, low-generation-probability nucleotide sequences to deal with suspected cross-contamination and a sequencing artifact. In a later analysis, a clonal expansion index was calculated for each public chain from normalized within-repertoire ranks of inferred template counts. In a later analysis, generation probabilities were computed using a VDJ recombination model fitted to out-of-frame rearrangements, and the results were checked against IGoR. In a later analysis, hypergeometric tests were used to score TCR-TCR, TCR-HLA and TCR-CMV co-occurrence, with a repertoire-size bias correction applied to TCR pairs. In a later analysis, false discovery rates were estimated by permuting HLA or CMV assignments 20 times. A later analysis grouped co-occurring TCRs with DBSCAN, adding TCRdist sequence similarity when clustering within HLA-allele-positive subsets. Co-occurrence clustering excluded repertoires with fewer than 30,000 or more than 120,000 public chains, plus five with anomalous nucleotide sharing. Not all clones reach the TCRdb copy of this immuneACCESS table, which keeps in-frame sequences only. Checked studies attribute under half of the gap to unresolved V genes and leave the rest unexplained. That table gives V, J and clone size, and the DNA gave D and trimming. Here the sample has roughly 100,000 clones; more than 60% occur a single time. The ten largest clonotypes hold 8.5% to 10% of the sample.

Overall results and qualifications from the work: A group of highly shared sequence variants was considered likely to be a technical artifact of the sequencing pipeline. The presence/absence analyses assumed that sequencing depth was roughly uniform across donors, and that assumption may not be true. In both the original and validation cohorts, the classifier was reported to diagnose cytomegalovirus status with high specificity and sensitivity. A further reported finding was that TCR beta sequences accurately predicted the HLA-A and HLA-B alleles for most subjects in the first cohort. The authors suggested that the approach could potentially be extended to other disease states and immunological phenotypes. In an earlier analysis of about 540 of the donors, most TCR beta V segments were observed in productive rearrangements about 87% or about 30% of the time, broadly matching IMGT annotations. In a later genetic analysis, a missense DCLRE1C variant was associated with V-gene and J-gene trimming of TCR beta chains, and the association was replicated in an independent cohort. Some IMGT-functional V segments, including TRBV6-2 and TRBV6-3, could not be distinguished by the 87-base-pair reads and were therefore excluded. For the cohort, immune exposure information was limited to CMV serostatus. A total of about 180 TCR beta chains were listed by the study as associated with cytomegalovirus. Because counts were too low, about 15 rarely observed V segments, including chromosome 9 orphons, were left out of the earlier analysis of over 550 of the donors. This cohort had only TCR beta chains sequenced, and the lack of alpha or paired-chain data limited which features could be detected. In a later analysis, most CMV-associated TCR beta chains were found to appear HLA-restricted, with HLA associations seemingly driven largely by CMV exposure. Linkage disequilibrium might explain the correlated functional status among segregating V segments, but an unknown experimental factor could not be ruled out. A later genetic analysis reported fewer N-insertions in productive TCRs among donors in an Asian-associated ancestry cluster than the approximately 670-donor mean. A later analysis associated about 17,000 TCR beta sequences with specific HLA alleles at a false discovery rate of 0.05. A later analysis found that TCR association rates varied across HLA loci, with DRB1 alleles showing the most associated TCRs and HLA-C alleles the fewest. While some public TCRs were present in many individuals, most TCR sequences turned up only very rarely across donors. In vitro tests confirmed that three of the cytomegalovirus-associated TCR beta chains recognize cytomegalovirus antigens. Several of the top co-occurrence clusters appeared to be linked to parvovirus B19, influenza, CMV and Epstein-Barr virus, according to a later analysis. A later analysis found that HLA-associated TCR beta chains were more clonally expanded and had lower generation probabilities than equally common non-associated chains. When HLA alleles, especially DR and DQ, strongly co-occurred, TCR associations were difficult to assign to individual alleles. Because HLA typing was missing for some donors at each locus, association tests included only the typed subset.

The TCR was taken from a woman in her 40s in good health and CMV-seropositive. The sequenced material came from PBMCs. This sequence uses TRBV15 and TRBJ2-7, with a tentative D gene TRBD1 over 5 matching bases. The CDR3 here reads CATSRDRVGLLAPYEQYF. DNA sequence: TGTGCCACCAGCAGAGACAGGGTTGGTCTGCTCGCTCCCTACGAGCAGTACTTC.